The 20 T cell receptor beta chains in this list originate from one sample, sequenced in a study of OX40 agonist ivuxolimab in advanced cancers. Some clones are missing from TCRdb's copy, which holds only in-frame ones; the method was immunoSEQ multiplex PCR. This table has about 44,000 clones, 75% to 85% appearing once. The sample consisted of CD4+ or CD8+ T cells sorted from blood, taken in a trial of the OX40 agonist ivuxolimab. The receptors stem from an adult with an advanced solid tumor such as melanoma, head and neck, liver or kidney cancer.

In its sample, this clone was seen a few times. The V and J genes are TRBV29-1 and TRBJ2-5, with D perhaps matching TRBD2 (6 bases). Deletions cut 7 bases from V and 2 bases from J, with 8 bases between. The V gene's germline CDR1 is SQVTM and CDR2 ANQGSEA. This CDR3 is built from 11 residues. The CDR3 coding sequence is TGCAGCGCCGGGACTCAAGAGACCCAGTACTTC. Its translation is CSAGTQETQYF.

The chain joins TRBV19 to TRBJ1-6; no clear D gene. The V gene lost 5 bases and the J gene lost 7 bases, with 9 bases spanning the gap. The CDR3 is made up of 13 amino acids. Germline CDR1 LNHDA, CDR2 SQIVND (reference sequence). CDR3 amino acids: CASSSGWNSPLHF. The DNA of the CDR3 is TGTGCCAGTAGTTCGGGGTGGAATTCACCCCTCCACTTT.

The chain employs TRBV25-1 and TRBJ2-1; D not resolved. V was clipped by 1 base and J by 0 bases, with 13 bases between them. CDR3 length: 17 residues. Per germline, CDR1 MGHDK and CDR2 SYGVNS. The CDR3 nucleotides read TGTGCCAGCAGTGAATTGGGAATAGGAGACTCCTACAATGAGCAGTTCTTC. Translated: CASSELGIGDSYNEQFF.

The chain links TRBV18 to TRBJ2-7, with 12 bases fitting TRBD2. Germline V gives CDR1 KGHSH, CDR2 LQKENI. CDR3 length: 15 residues. V shed 5 bases and J 0 bases; nucleotides not matched to a gene: 2. CDR3 DNA sequence: TGTGCCAGCTCATCGACTAGCGGGAGCTCCTACGAGCAGTACTTC. It encodes CASSSTSGSSYEQYF.

This chain uses TRBV27 with TRBJ1-5; the D is unclear. CDR3 length equals 16 residues. V lost 0 bases, J lost 1 base, and 10 bases lay in between. Germline lookup yields CDR1 MNHEY and CDR2 SMNVEV (reference sequence). The CDR3 loop reads CASSLSRRASNQPQHF. The CDR3 bases are TGTGCCAGCAGTTTATCAAGGAGAGCGAGCAATCAGCCCCAGCATTTT.

The rearrangement links TRBV5-1 to TRBJ2-1, with 15 bases matching TRBD2. The CDR3 is 19 residues long. J was trimmed by 0 bases and V by 3 bases; bases with no gene match: 7. CDR1 and CDR2 (germline): SGHRS, YFSETQ. In DNA form, the CDR3 reads TGCGCCAGCAGCTCAGGTGGGACTAGCGGGGGGAGCTCCTACAATGAGCAGTTCTTC. It translates to CASSSGGTSGGSSYNEQFF.

The CDR3 region has the DNA TGTGCCAGCAACATGGGCAGGGCAAGCTACGAGCAGTACTTC. Amino acids: CASNMGRASYEQYF. The chain couples TRBV6-1 to TRBJ2-5; D perhaps matches TRBD1 (5 bases). The closer fit of TRBJ2-7 to the DNA end suggests the J call may be wrong. Germline V lookup: CDR1 MNHNS, CDR2 SASEGT. The CDR3 runs 14 residues.

V and J are TRBV4-3 and TRBJ1-1; D is perhaps TRBD1 (5 bases). The CDR3 extends over 12 amino acids. Trimming took off 5 bases at V and 5 bases at J, with 9 bases between the two ends. Germline V lookup: CDR1 LGHNA, CDR2 YSLEER. This CDR3 reads CASSYGQTEAFF. The CDR3 DNA reads TGCGCCAGCAGCTATGGACAAACTGAAGCTTTCTTT.

V and J are TRBV15 and TRBJ2-4; no clear D. The germline V and J ends were trimmed by 1 base and 3 bases, with 7 bases remaining between them. Germline V gene sequence: CDR1 LNHNV, CDR2 YYDKDF (reference sequence). The CDR3 is made up of 14 amino acids. For the CDR3, the DNA is TGTGCCACCAGCAGAGGGGGTGACAAAAACATTCAGTACTTC. Translated, it gives CATSRGGDKNIQYF.

The rearrangement joins TRBV7-9 to TRBJ2-5; the D is unclear. The V gene's germline CDR1 is SEHNR and CDR2 FQNEAQ (reference sequence). This CDR3 comprises 13 residues. Deletions cut 1 base from V and 9 bases from J, with 12 bases between. CDR3: CASSLGLLVAQYF. The CDR3 coding sequence is TGTGCCAGCAGCTTAGGACTCCTCGTGGCCCAGTACTTC.

The CDR3 is CASSFKSSGNTIYF. CDR3 DNA sequence: TGTGCCAGCAGCTTCAAGAGCTCTGGAAACACCATATATTTT. The chain is built from TRBV5-4 and TRBJ1-3; D is uncertain. CDR3 length: 14 residues. V was clipped by 2 bases and J by 0 bases, with 6 bases between them. Germline-derived CDR1 and CDR2 are SGHNT and YYREEE (reference sequence).

This chain uses TRBV29-1 with TRBJ2-1; TRBD1 matches 8 bases. Germline lookup yields CDR1 SQVTM and CDR2 ANQGSEA. This CDR3 has 14 amino acids. Losses at the gene ends were 7 bases for V and 2 bases for J; bases not matched to a gene: 7. Written as DNA, the CDR3 is TGCAGCGCTGGGACAGGTTTTACCTACAATGAGCAGTTCTTC. As protein: CSAGTGFTYNEQFF.

The chain joins TRBV14 to TRBJ2-3, with 12 bases identical to TRBD2. The length of the CDR3 is 17 residues. The ends lost 4 bases at V and 0 bases at J; junction bases unmatched: 5. CDR1 SGHDN and CDR2 FVKESK come from the germline V gene. In DNA form, the CDR3 reads TGTGCCAGCAGCCGATGGACTAGCGGGGTTAGCACAGATACGCAGTATTTT. Translated: CASSRWTSGVSTDTQYF.

The J gene is TRBJ2-2, the V gene TRBV4-1, with TRBD2 matching over 10 bases. The V segment lost 8 bases and the J segment 5 bases; nucleotides outside the gene matches: 14. Germline CDR1 and CDR2: MGHRA and YSYEKL. The CDR3 totals 17 residues. The CDR3 DNA follows: TGCGCCAGCGGTGGACAGGGTTTAGCGGGAGGTACCGGGGAGCTGTTTTTT. It codes for CASGGQGLAGGTGELFF.

This clone has only one observation. V is TRBV19 and J is TRBJ1-4, with D unclear. Germline values: CDR1 LNHDA, CDR2 SQIVND (reference sequence). The V end lost 5 bases, the J end lost 6 bases, and 16 bases lay between the germline ends. This CDR3 has 15 amino acids. The CDR3 here is CASSSPTAQHEKLFF. DNA for the CDR3: TGTGCCAGTAGTTCCCCAACCGCCCAGCATGAAAAACTGTTTTTT.

This clone turned up a few times. The chain has TRBV6-6 and TRBJ2-7; 7 bases fit TRBD2. The CDR3 consists of 16 residues. After removal of 6 bases from V and 2 bases from J, the junction contained 13 bases not matched to a gene. Germline V gives CDR1 MNHNY, CDR2 SVGAGI (reference sequence). The CDR3 protein is CASRPPSSGGPYEQYF. CDR3 DNA: TGTGCCAGCAGGCCTCCCTCTAGCGGAGGGCCCTACGAGCAGTACTTC.

This chain uses TRBV19 with TRBJ2-1; TRBD2 matches at 7 bases. The CDR3 is 14 residues long. J lost 7 bases, V lost 4 bases, and 7 bases had no gene match. Germline-derived CDR1 and CDR2 are LNHDA and SQIVND (reference sequence). CDR3 region: CASSSGRTVNEQFF. Written as DNA, the CDR3 is TGTGCCAGTAGTAGCGGGAGAACTGTAAATGAGCAGTTCTTC.

In nucleotides, the CDR3 is TGTGCCAGCAGCTTATCCGGGACAGCTAATTCACCCCTCCACTTT. It yields the protein CASSLSGTANSPLHF. The gene calls are TRBV5-4 and TRBJ1-6; 7 nucleotides align to TRBD1. J was trimmed by 6 bases and V by 2 bases; bases with no gene match: 5. The CDR3 is made up of 15 amino acids. Germline CDR1 and CDR2: SGHNT and YYREEE (reference sequence).

The chain employs TRBV2 and TRBJ2-7; 9 positions agree with TRBD1. Germline-derived CDR1 and CDR2 are SNHLY and FYNNEI. This CDR3 has 14 residues. The trim removed 6 bases at V and 5 bases at J, leaving 8 bases unmatched. DNA of the CDR3: TGTGCCAGCAGCGCCGGGACAGGGATCAACGAGCAGTACTTC. Residues: CASSAGTGINEQYF. The full variable domain, with the rest looked up from reference TRBV2 and TRBJ2-7, is EPEVTQTPSHQVTQMGQEVILRCVPISNHLYFYWYRQILGQKVEFLVSFYNNEISEKSEIFDDQFSVERPDGSNFTLKIRSTKLEDSAMYFCASSAGTGINEQYFGPGTRLTVT.

The chain has TRBV15 and TRBJ2-6; D is undetermined. Germline V gene sequence: CDR1 LNHNV, CDR2 YYDKDF (reference sequence). Trimming left V 0 bases short and J 0 bases short, with 0 bases between. The CDR3 spans 14 residues. The CDR3 is CATSRDSGANVLTF. In DNA, the CDR3 is TGTGCCACCAGCAGAGACTCTGGGGCCAACGTCCTGACTTTC.